Shown below are 26 T cell receptor beta chains from a single sample sequenced in a study of cytomegalovirus exposure and HLA in healthy donors (dated by TCRdb to the late 2010s). To prepare the library, the immunoSEQ multiplex PCR assay was applied. For the multiplex PCR, a mixture combining 60 forward primers for TCR Vbeta segments and 13 reverse primers for TCR Jbeta segments was used. TCRdb holds this immuneACCESS table with in-frame rearrangements only. Some clones are missing; in checked studies, unresolved V genes explain under half, and the rest has no known cause. The sample yields just over 150,000 clones; about 79% were counted once. The ten biggest clones cover approximately 6.5% of the sample. Specimen: PBMCs. These receptors all come from a man aged 45-60 years in good health and CMV-seropositive.

The rearrangement joins TRBV19 to TRBJ2-7, with no clear D. CDR3 size: 11 residues. The V gene lost 7 bases and the J gene lost 6 bases, with 10 bases spanning the gap. Germline CDR1 LNHDA, CDR2 SQIVND (reference sequence). Here the CDR3 reads CASKGGGEQYF. The CDR3 DNA reads TGTGCCAGTAAAGGTGGCGGCGAGCAGTACTTC.

The chain employs TRBV19 and TRBJ2-1; weak D call: TRBD2 (7 bases). Germline V gene sequence: CDR1 LNHDA, CDR2 SQIVND (reference sequence). CDR3 length: 14 residues. V was shortened by 8 bases and J by 4 bases, with 15 bases between the two germline ends. The CDR3 loop reads CASSLAGAYNEQFF. The CDR3 DNA reads TGTGCCAGTTCCCTGGCGGGGGCTTACAATGAGCAGTTCTTC.

J is TRBJ2-1 and V is TRBV5-8, with D possibly TRBD2 on 6 matching bases. V lost 0 bases to trimming and J lost 4 bases, with 14 bases between them. Germline V gene sequence: CDR1 SGHTS, CDR2 YDEGEE. The CDR3 is 16 amino acids. The CDR3 here is CASSLEGLGLYNEQFF. DNA for the CDR3: TGTGCCAGCAGCTTGGAGGGACTGGGGCTTTACAATGAGCAGTTCTTC.

V is TRBV7-3 and J is TRBJ2-7, with TRBD2 as a possible D gene (5 bases). With 8 bases removed from V and 4 bases from J, the gap between germline ends came to 18 bases. Germline CDR1 SGHTA, CDR2 FQGTGA. The CDR3 has 14 amino acids. The CDR3 reads CASGLCERPYEQYV. CDR3 DNA sequence: TGTGCCAGCGGCCTTTGCGAGCGGCCATACGAGCAGTACGTC.

V gene TRBV9 combines with J gene TRBJ1-3; possibly TRBD1 for D (6 bases). V lost 3 bases and J lost 2, with 9 bases in between. CDR3 size: 14 residues. Germline V CDR1 and CDR2: SGDLS, YYNGEE. The CDR3 sequence is CASSAGVTGNTIYF. The CDR3 DNA reads as TGTGCCAGCAGCGCAGGGGTAACTGGAAACACCATATATTTT.

This chain connects TRBV28 to TRBJ2-7; 7 bases align to TRBD1. With V trimmed by 11 bases and J by 6 bases, 10 bases remained unmatched. Germline V CDR1 and CDR2: MDHEN, SYDVKM. This CDR3 region has 12 residues. CDR3 nucleotide sequence: TGTGCCTCCAGGCAACAGGGGACCGAGCAGTACTTC. Amino acid sequence: CASRQQGTEQYF. Combining the CDR3 with reference TRBV28 and TRBJ2-7 gives the whole variable domain DVKVTQSSRYLVKRTGEKVFLECVQDMDHENMFWYRQDPGLGLRLIYFSYDVKMKEKGDIPEGYSVSREKKERFSLILESASTNQTSMYLCASRQQGTEQYFGPGTRLTVT.

This chain joins TRBV5-1 and TRBJ1-4; D is undetermined. With 0 bases removed from V and 9 bases from J, the gap between germline ends came to 12 bases. The CDR3 is 14 amino acids. Germline values: CDR1 SGHRS, CDR2 YFSETQ. The CDR3 DNA follows: TGCGCCAGCAGCTTGGATGAGGGCAATAAAAAACTGTTTTTT. It encodes CASSLDEGNKKLFF.

V gene TRBV18 combines with J gene TRBJ2-1; possibly TRBD1 for D (5 bases). Between the trimmed V and J ends, which lost 2 bases and 4 bases, there was a span of 15 bases. Germline V lookup: CDR1 KGHSH, CDR2 LQKENI. The CDR3 has 16 amino acids. In nucleotides, the CDR3 is TGTGCCAGCTCACCATTCACAGGTTTGAGGTACAATGAGCAGTTCTTC. The encoded protein is CASSPFTGLRYNEQFF.

V is TRBV5-6 and J is TRBJ2-7, with a weak D call TRBD2 (7 bases). V lost 0 bases to trimming and J lost 3 bases, with 13 bases between them. CDR3 length equals 15 residues. CDR1 is SGHDT, CDR2 YYEEEE, per germline. In nucleotides, the CDR3 is TGTGCCAGCAGCTTGGAGGGGGGGGACCTCTACGAGCAGTACTTC. This codes for CASSLEGGDLYEQYF.

In this sample, this clone turned up a few times. This sequence joins TRBV2 and TRBJ2-2; tentative D call: TRBD1 (5 bases). The CDR3 runs 15 residues. CDR1 is SNHLY, CDR2 FYNNEI, per germline. The ends were cut back, 1 base at V and 4 bases at J, with 10 bases in the middle. CDR3 coding DNA: TGTGCCAGCAGTGAAGTAGGGGCCGCCACCGGGGAGCTGTTTTTT. It yields the protein CASSEVGAATGELFF.

J is TRBJ1-1 and V is TRBV14; D gene unclear. Trimming pared 1 base from V and 10 bases from J, leaving 13 bases between. CDR1 SGHDN and CDR2 FVKESK come from the germline V gene. CDR3 size: 13 residues. The DNA of the CDR3 is TGTGCCAGCAGCCAAGGGGCCCCCGCAGGAGCTTTCTTT. Translating gives CASSQGAPAGAFF.

The V and J genes are TRBV2 and TRBJ1-2, with D unresolved. CDR3 size: 15 residues. From germline, CDR1 is SNHLY and CDR2 FYNNEI. V shed 2 bases and J shed 4 bases, with 14 bases lying between them. The DNA of the CDR3 is TGTGCCAGCAGTGAAAGCCCTGAGTCGGGCTATGGCTACACCTTC. This codes for CASSESPESGYGYTF.

The rearrangement links TRBV27 to TRBJ1-4; a weak D match, TRBD1 (5 bases). Trimming left V 0 bases short and J 1 base short, with 15 bases between. The CDR3 consists of 18 residues. Germline CDR1 and CDR2: MNHEY and SMNVEV (reference sequence). This CDR3 is CASSLSPRGLGTNEKLFF. The CDR3 bases are TGTGCCAGCAGTTTATCGCCCCGGGGACTGGGAACTAATGAAAAACTGTTTTTT.

The rearrangement uses TRBV19 and TRBJ1-1; D unresolved. V lost 3 bases and J 4 bases, leaving 15 bases between the germline ends. Germline V lookup: CDR1 LNHDA, CDR2 SQIVND (reference sequence). The CDR3 consists of 15 residues. The CDR3 loop reads CASSMPGHGRTEAFF. The CDR3 DNA sequence: TGTGCCAGTAGTATGCCAGGTCATGGGCGCACTGAAGCTTTCTTT.

This sequence joins TRBV10-2 and TRBJ1-5, with TRBD1 matching 7 bases. V lost 6 bases and J lost 3; bases outside the gene matches: 5. The CDR3 runs to 14 residues. Germline assignment: CDR1 WSHSY and CDR2 SAAADI. The CDR3 spells CASRTGISNQPQHF. DNA of the CDR3: TGCGCCAGCAGGACAGGGATTTCCAATCAGCCCCAGCATTTT.

V gene TRBV5-1 combines with J gene TRBJ2-7; 7 bases align to TRBD1. The CDR3 totals 14 residues. CDR1 and CDR2 (germline): SGHRS, YFSETQ. V lost 4 bases to trimming and J lost 2 bases; unmatched junction nucleotides: 6. CDR3 bases: TGCGCCAGCAGCCACCTAGGGACAGCCTACGAGCAGTACTTC. Protein product: CASSHLGTAYEQYF.

This clone was seen more than once but under ten times. CDR3 in DNA: TGTGCCAGTAGTGTCAGGACAGGGCAGCATAGCAATCAGCCCCAGCATTTT. Protein sequence: CASSVRTGQHSNQPQHF. The gene calls are TRBV19 and TRBJ1-5; TRBD1 aligns across 8 bases. Trimming at V came to 5 bases and at J to 0 bases, leaving 9 bases not matched to a gene. There are 17 residues in the CDR3. In germline, CDR1 is LNHDA, CDR2 SQIVND (reference sequence).

This clone turned up a few times. The gene calls are TRBV5-5 and TRBJ1-2; TRBD1 agrees at 7 bases. After removal of 1 base from V and 7 bases from J, the junction contained 7 bases not matched to a gene. Germline V gene lookup returns CDR1 SGHKS and CDR2 YYEKEE (reference sequence). The CDR3 has 14 amino acids. The CDR3 reads CASSLIGGASGYTF. As DNA, the CDR3 is TGTGCCAGCAGCTTGATAGGGGGCGCGTCTGGCTACACCTTC.

This clone has a single count. The chain uses TRBV6-1 and TRBJ2-5; 11 bases align to TRBD2. The ends lost 1 base at V and 0 bases at J; junction bases unmatched: 10. Germline values: CDR1 MNHNS, CDR2 SASEGT. The CDR3 spans 19 residues. The CDR3 nucleotides are TGTGCCAGCAGTGAAGATGCCCTAGCGGGGGGCCCGTACCAAGAGACCCAGTACTTC. Translated: CASSEDALAGGPYQETQYF.

This chain links TRBV14 with TRBJ2-5, with 12 bases lining up with TRBD2. Germline CDR1 SGHDN, CDR2 FVKESK. The CDR3 extends over 17 amino acids. J lost 3 bases, V lost 4 bases, and 9 bases had no gene match. The CDR3 coding sequence is TGTGCCAGCAGCCCTCCCGTGGGACTAGCGGGTAAAGAGACCCAGTACTTC. Translation gives CASSPPVGLAGKETQYF. The whole variable domain, filled in from reference TRBV14 and TRBJ2-5, reads EAGVTQFPSHSVIEKGQTVTLRCDPISGHDNLYWYRRVMGKEIKFLLHFVKESKQDESGMPNNRFLAERTGGTYSTLKVQPAELEDSGVYFCASSPPVGLAGKETQYFGPGTRLLVL.

J is TRBJ1-1 and V is TRBV9, with 7 nucleotides matching TRBD1. The V segment lost 4 bases and the J segment 4 bases; nucleotides outside the gene matches: 7. The CDR3 loop spans 14 amino acids. The germline V gene has CDR1 SGDLS and CDR2 YYNGEE. DNA of the CDR3: TGTGCCAGCAGCTACAGGGGTGAGGGCACTGAAGCTTTCTTT. It specifies CASSYRGEGTEAFF. The full variable domain, in which reference TRBV9 and TRBJ1-1 provide the parts outside the CDR3, is DSGVTQTPKHLITATGQRVTLRCSPRSGDLSVYWYQQSLDQGLQFLIQYYNGEERAKGNILERFSAQQFPDLHSELNLSSLELGDSALYFCASSYRGEGTEAFFGQGTRLTVV.

The J gene is TRBJ1-1, the V gene TRBV25-1, with D tentatively TRBD1 (5 bases). Germline V CDR1 and CDR2: MGHDK, SYGVNS. This CDR3 has 13 residues. Trimming cost V 1 base and J 4 bases, with 7 bases left between them. The CDR3 region is CASSESGPTEAFF. The CDR3 DNA reads TGTGCCAGCAGTGAATCAGGGCCCACTGAAGCTTTCTTT.

As DNA, the CDR3 is TGTGCCAGCAGTTTATCGATAAGCGGGGGGACAGGGGAAGGCGAGCAGTACTTC. The encoded protein is CASSLSISGGTGEGEQYF. This rearrangement joins TRBV27 to TRBJ2-5; the D gene is possibly TRBD1 (10 bases). The J call may be mistaken, given a closer DNA end match to TRBJ2-7. The germline gives CDR1 MNHEY, CDR2 SMNVEV (reference sequence). The CDR3 is 18 residues long.

The CDR3 here is CASEGGAYNEQFF. In nucleotides, the CDR3 is TGTGCCAGCGAGGGAGGGGCCTACAATGAGCAGTTCTTC. The chain employs TRBV5-6 and TRBJ2-1, with 7 bases identical to TRBD2. V shed 7 bases, J shed 2 bases, and the junction held 3 bases outside the gene matches. There are 13 residues in the CDR3. Germline CDR1 and CDR2: SGHDT and YYEEEE.

CDR3 in DNA: TGTGCCAGCAGTCCGACTAGCGGGTTCTACGAGCAGTACGTC. Translated: CASSPTSGFYEQYV. The J gene is TRBJ2-7, the V gene TRBV6-5; 10 nucleotides align to TRBD2. The germline V gene has CDR1 MNHEY and CDR2 SVGAGI. CDR3 size: 14 residues. J was trimmed by 3 bases and V by 5 bases; bases with no gene match: 4.

CDR3 nucleotides: TGTGCCAGCTCACCATCCAGGACAGGCTACTCCTACGAGCAGTACTTC. Translation gives CASSPSRTGYSYEQYF. This chain uses TRBV18 with TRBJ2-7, with 7 positions matching TRBD1. The CDR3 runs to 16 residues. Germline V gives CDR1 KGHSH, CDR2 LQKENI. The junction had 7 bases not matched to a gene; V was cut back by 2 bases and J by 0 bases.